This is a list of T cell receptor beta chains from one sample in a study of spatial heterogeneity in lung cancer. From the 5' RACE reads, TCRdb called clonotypes with MiXCR, one entry per CDR3 protein. The sample contains several thousand distinct CDR3 sequences, around 41% of which appear only once. The source material was PBMCs, sampled at surgery. The receptors derive from a male donor with early-stage non-small cell lung cancer. CDR3s leave out the opening cysteine and the closing phenylalanine or tryptophan. A D gene is named only where the DNA matches it firmly.

V gene: TRBV10-3; D gene: TRBD1; CDR3 protein: AIRVTGEAGELF
V gene: TRBV28; D gene: -; CDR3 protein: ASSSMGYGYT
V gene: TRBV18; D gene: -; CDR3 protein: ASSPRDGNTEAF
V gene: TRBV15; D gene: TRBD2; CDR3 protein: ATSRTLAGEQF
V gene: TRBV4-1; D gene: -; CDR3 protein: ASSQDSRTNTQY
V gene: TRBV9; D gene: TRBD2; CDR3 protein: ASSGLAGGPQETQY
V gene: TRBV7-6; D gene: -; CDR3 protein: ASSLLSSTDTQY
V gene: TRBV11-2; D gene: TRBD2; CDR3 protein: ASSLVPSGATGNIQY
V gene: TRBV11-3; D gene: -; CDR3 protein: ASSFSGSGTGELF
V gene: TRBV6-5; D gene: TRBD1; CDR3 protein: ASSYQGQGLAEAF
V gene: TRBV11-2; D gene: TRBD2; CDR3 protein: ASSFQRGGTDTQY
V gene: TRBV4-3; D gene: TRBD2; CDR3 protein: ASSQLAGDYNEQF
V gene: TRBV28; D gene: -; CDR3 protein: ASSKTETGRKNIQY
V gene: TRBV5-1; D gene: -; CDR3 protein: ASSPQDSYGYT
V gene: TRBV20-1; D gene: -; CDR3 protein: SARGAAYLYEQY
V gene: TRBV7-2; D gene: TRBD2; CDR3 protein: ASSGTLAGGPATGELF
V gene: TRBV12-3/TRBV12-4; D gene: TRBD1; CDR3 protein: ASSVAGTGPTEAF
V gene: TRBV6-5; D gene: TRBD2; CDR3 protein: ASTWGGDTDTQY
V gene: TRBV10-3; D gene: -; CDR3 protein: AITWDSTDTQY
V gene: TRBV7-2; D gene: TRBD1; CDR3 protein: ASSFLQGGQPQH
V gene: TRBV7-8; D gene: -; CDR3 protein: ASSLDSFYEQY
V gene: TRBV13; D gene: TRBD2; CDR3 protein: ASRPTKRGEGTGELF
V gene: TRBV18; D gene: -; CDR3 protein: ASSPPGLLSLAKNIQY
V gene: TRBV20-1; D gene: -; CDR3 protein: SASPRGGVSSYGYT
V gene: TRBV19; D gene: TRBD2; CDR3 protein: ASSSREGQY
V gene: TRBV6-2/TRBV6-3; D gene: TRBD2; CDR3 protein: ASSIGTSGVTGELF
V gene: TRBV7-9; D gene: -; CDR3 protein: ASTRTAQNTGELF
V gene: TRBV30; D gene: TRBD2; CDR3 protein: AWKGLAGSTDTQY
V gene: TRBV3-1; D gene: -; CDR3 protein: ASSRGGSRTGELF
V gene: TRBV5-5; D gene: -; CDR3 protein: ASSLFGYYEQY
V gene: TRBV28; D gene: TRBD2; CDR3 protein: ASSLIPGSSGSDEQF
V gene: TRBV11-2; D gene: -; CDR3 protein: ASSLPQETQY
V gene: TRBV9; D gene: -; CDR3 protein: ASSVEAGPSSYEQY
V gene: TRBV5-5; D gene: -; CDR3 protein: ASSWQGLDEQY
V gene: TRBV28; D gene: -; CDR3 protein: ASSSPGPYEQY
V gene: TRBV28; D gene: TRBD2; CDR3 protein: ASRQEREEIETQY
V gene: TRBV7-2; D gene: -; CDR3 protein: ASSNNRDGRYEQY
V gene: TRBV5-1; D gene: -; CDR3 protein: ASSLVGASSQQY
V gene: TRBV15; D gene: -; CDR3 protein: ATSRDDGQRIIHQETQY
V gene: TRBV10-2; D gene: -; CDR3 protein: ASSSGINEQF
V gene: TRBV9; D gene: -; CDR3 protein: ASSGYSGVYNEQF
V gene: TRBV5-1; D gene: TRBD2; CDR3 protein: ASRPAPTSGRAGEQF
V gene: TRBV28; D gene: -; CDR3 protein: ASRLGTTYEQY
V gene: TRBV5-4; D gene: -; CDR3 protein: ASSLAGGLPGYEQY
V gene: TRBV7-2; D gene: TRBD2; CDR3 protein: ASRGGRGWTGELF
V gene: TRBV12-3/TRBV12-4; D gene: -; CDR3 protein: ASRGSTYEQY
V gene: TRBV18; D gene: -; CDR3 protein: ASSPPGDPSYNEQF
V gene: TRBV7-2; D gene: -; CDR3 protein: ASSLVRALPSYNEQF
V gene: TRBV28; D gene: TRBD2; CDR3 protein: ASRVGLAGSITDTQY
V gene: TRBV29-1; D gene: -; CDR3 protein: SVGTYYEQY
V gene: TRBV9; D gene: -; CDR3 protein: ASSALQGQVYGYT
V gene: TRBV23-1; D gene: -; CDR3 protein: ASSQEGF
V gene: TRBV29-1; D gene: -; CDR3 protein: SVHENIQY
V gene: TRBV15; D gene: TRBD1; CDR3 protein: ATSRVTDRGDLCRNTIY
V gene: TRBV28; D gene: TRBD1; CDR3 protein: GTGGGYEQY
V gene: TRBV20-1; D gene: -; CDR3 protein: SARTARGSYEQY
V gene: TRBV5-5; D gene: -; CDR3 protein: ASSFGGSPALNTEAF
V gene: TRBV7-3; D gene: -; CDR3 protein: ASSFAGRTDTQY
V gene: TRBV12-3/TRBV12-4; D gene: TRBD1; CDR3 protein: ASSPGQDGDIQY
V gene: TRBV7-9; D gene: -; CDR3 protein: ASSATTGNEQY